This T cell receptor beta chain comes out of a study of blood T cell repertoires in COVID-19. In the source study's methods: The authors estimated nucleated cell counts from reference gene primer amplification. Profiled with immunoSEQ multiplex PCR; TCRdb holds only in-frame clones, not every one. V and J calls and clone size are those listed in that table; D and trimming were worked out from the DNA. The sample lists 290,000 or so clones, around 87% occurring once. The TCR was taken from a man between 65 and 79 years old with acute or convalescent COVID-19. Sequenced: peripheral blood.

The CDR3 reads CASSQPGGSTEAFF. The CDR3 DNA reads as TGTGCCAGCAGCCAACCAGGGGGGTCCACTGAAGCTTTCTTT. V and J are TRBV3-1 (or the pseudogene TRBV3-2) and TRBJ1-1; TRBD1 agrees at 7 bases. Germline V gene sequence: CDR1 LGHDT, CDR2 YNNKEL (reference sequence). This CDR3 spans 14 amino acids. Trimming at V came to 2 bases and at J to 4 bases, leaving 4 bases not matched to a gene.